The next 22 T cell receptor beta chains were all read from a single sample in a study of CD8 T cells in Susac syndrome. The RNA, about 0.5 to 1 ug, was put through reverse transcription using random hexamers. In TCRdb, the immunoSEQ multiplex PCR reads were re-called with MiXCR into one record per CDR3 protein. This table has 250,000 to 300,000 distinct CDR3 sequences, roughly 84% appearing once. Sequencing used CD8+ T cells from PBMCs. The receptors here all came from a human donor with multiple sclerosis.

The J gene is TRBJ2-5, the V gene TRBV9; D gene ambiguous. This CDR3 spans 15 amino acids. Germline CDR1 and CDR2: SGDLS and YYNGEE. V was shortened by 0 bases and J by 2 bases, with 11 bases between the two germline ends. The CDR3 DNA sequence: TGTGCCAGCAGCGTAGGAGGTGGAAATCAAGAGACCCAGTACTTC. This codes for CASSVGGGNQETQYF.

A word on this clonotype: One end of the junction does not line up with germline, which may come from a read error. The chain joins TRBV9 to TRBJ1-5, with 7 bases that match TRBD1. Germline values: CDR1 SGDLS, CDR2 YYNGEE. The CDR3 is made up of 14 amino acids. CDR3 sequence (DNA): TGTGCCAGCAGCGTAGGACAGGGCAACCAGCCCCAGCATTTT. Protein: CASSVGQGNQPQHF.

The chain joins TRBV28 to TRBJ2-7, with a tentative D call TRBD1 (5 bases). The CDR3 consists of 13 residues. Germline CDR1 is MDHEN and CDR2 is SYDVKM. Deletions cut 4 bases from V and 2 bases from J, with 9 bases between. Here the CDR3 reads CASSSQDTYEQYF. The CDR3 region has the DNA TGTGCCAGCAGTTCTCAGGACACCTACGAGCAGTACTTC. Full variable domain (rest looked up from reference TRBV28 and TRBJ2-7): DVKVTQSSRYLVKRTGEKVFLECVQDMDHENMFWYRQDPGLGLRLIYFSYDVKMKEKGDIPEGYSVSREKKERFSLILESASTNQTSMYLCASSSQDTYEQYFGPGTRLTVT.

The V gene is TRBV3-1, the J gene TRBJ2-2; D remains ambiguous. V was shortened by 3 bases and J by 8 bases, with 10 bases between the two germline ends. The germline CDR1 and CDR2 sequences are LGHDT and YNNKEL (reference sequence). The CDR3 has 13 residues. The DNA for the CDR3 is TGTGCCAGCAGCCACGAAGGGTCTGGGGAGCTGTTTTTT. Translated: CASSHEGSGELFF.

V usage is TRBV5-8 and J usage is TRBJ1-5, with D possibly TRBD1 on 5 matching bases. Germline values: CDR1 SGHTS, CDR2 YDEGEE. The CDR3 covers 16 residues. Trimming removed 6 bases at V and 7 bases at J, with 23 bases between. CDR3 coding DNA: TGTGCCAGCATCCCCATGGAGGGGCCGTATGGCCAGCCCCAGCATTTT. Its protein product is CASIPMEGPYGQPQHF.

The V call is TRBV6-1, the J call TRBJ2-3, with TRBD1 matching over 8 bases. With V trimmed by 1 base and J by 4 bases, 1 base remained unmatched. Germline CDR1 is MNHNS and CDR2 is SASEGT. There are 14 residues in the CDR3. The CDR3 nucleotides are TGTGCCAGCAGTGAAGAACAGGGGGCAGATACGCAGTATTTT. Its protein is CASSEEQGADTQYF.

The chain couples TRBV27 to TRBJ2-1; D unclear. Germline values: CDR1 MNHEY, CDR2 SMNVEV (reference sequence). Trimming removed 3 bases at V and 4 bases at J, with 7 bases between. The CDR3 loop spans 13 amino acids. The CDR3 nucleotides are TGTGCCAGCAGTTTGTTAGATTACAATGAGCAGTTCTTC. Amino acid sequence: CASSLLDYNEQFF.

The chain joins TRBV27 to TRBJ2-5, with 7 positions matching TRBD1. The V and J ends lost 0 bases and 2 bases, in that order; junction bases with no gene match: 6. Germline CDR1 is MNHEY and CDR2 is SMNVEV (reference sequence). This CDR3 is built from 16 residues. The CDR3 nucleotides read TGTGCCAGCAGTTTATCGCCCGGGACAGCGCAAGAGACCCAGTACTTC. Amino acids: CASSLSPGTAQETQYF.

This clonotype occurred a few times. An end of the junction does not agree with germline; a read error may underlie this. The rearrangement uses TRBV7-9 and TRBJ2-1; no reliable D call. The V gene's germline CDR1 is SEHNR and CDR2 FQNEAQ (reference sequence). This CDR3 region has 11 residues. CDR3 in amino acids: CASSLGPEQFF. As DNA, the CDR3 is TGTGCCAGCAGTTTAGGTCCTGAGCAGTTCTTC.

DNA for the CDR3: TGTGCCAGCAGGGCTGGGACTAGCGGGTCCTACAATGAGCAGTTCTTC. This sequence encodes CASRAGTSGSYNEQFF. V and J are TRBV7-9 and TRBJ2-1, with 12 bases aligning to TRBD2. The trim removed 6 bases at V and 1 base at J, leaving 4 bases unmatched. The CDR3 has 16 amino acids. CDR1 SEHNR and CDR2 FQNEAQ come from the germline V gene (reference sequence). The full variable domain, rest sourced from reference TRBV7-9 and TRBJ2-1, is DTGVSQNPRHKITKRGQNVTFRCDPISEHNRLYWYRQTLGQGPEFLTYFQNEAQLEKSRLLSDRFSAERPKGSFSTLEIQRTEQGDSAMYLCASRAGTSGSYNEQFFGPGTRLTVL.

This clonotype was observed a few times. V usage is TRBV28 and J usage is TRBJ2-2; D might be TRBD2 (6 bases). The germline V gene has CDR1 MDHEN and CDR2 SYDVKM. The CDR3 consists of 16 residues. Trimming cost V 7 bases and J 6 bases, with 21 bases left between them. CDR3 bases: TGTGCCAGCACTCTAAAAGGGCGGACGGGGGCCGGGGAGCTGTTTTTT. Translating gives CASTLKGRTGAGELFF.

CDR3 nucleotide sequence: TGTGCCAGCAGCTTAGTCGGTCAGGGGGCGTGGGGCTACACCTTC. Protein sequence: CASSLVGQGAWGYTF. The J gene is TRBJ1-2, the V gene TRBV7-9, with 8 bases identical to TRBD1. Germline V gene sequence: CDR1 SEHNR, CDR2 FQNEAQ (reference sequence). This CDR3 has 15 residues. V gave up 1 base and J gave up 8 bases; unmatched junction bases: 9.

The CDR3 nucleotides are TGTGCCACCCCCTCTGGAAACACCATATATTTT. This gives the protein CATPSGNTIYF. The chain carries TRBV21-1 and TRBJ1-3. TRBV21-1 corresponds to a pseudogene. CDR3 length: 11 residues.

Comments on this clonotype: The junction shows a germline mismatch at one end, possibly a read error. This rearrangement joins TRBV29-1 to TRBJ2-6; D perhaps matches TRBD1 (5 bases). Looked up from germline, CDR1 is SQVTM and CDR2 is ANQGSEA. The CDR3 runs to 15 residues. In DNA, the CDR3 is TGCAGCGTTGCGGTCCAGTTCTCTGGGGCCGACGTCCTGACTTTC. Protein: CSVAVQFSGADVLTF. Full variable domain (rest looked up from reference TRBV29-1 and TRBJ2-6): SAVISQKPSRDICQRGTSLTIQCQVDSQVTMMFWYRQQPGQSLTLIATANQGSEATYESGFVIDKFPISRPNLTFSTLTVSNMSPEDSSIYLCSVAVQFSGADVLTFGAGSRLTVL.

This chain connects TRBV5-4 to TRBJ2-3; D assignment may be TRBD1 or TRBD2 (5 bases each). The CDR3 is 14 residues long. The V end was cut by 7 bases, the J end by 2 bases, with 14 bases between. Germline assignment: CDR1 SGHNT and CDR2 YYREEE (reference sequence). The CDR3 region has the DNA TGTGCCAGCGCACTTGAGGGGCCCACAGATACGCAGTATTTT. Translating it yields CASALEGPTDTQYF. Variable domain in full (rest from reference TRBV5-4 and TRBJ2-3): ETGVTQSPTHLIKTRGQQVTLRCSSQSGHNTVSWYQQALGQGPQFIFQYYREEENGRGNFPPRFSGLQFPNYSSELNVNALELDDSALYLCASALEGPTDTQYFGPGTRLTVL.

The V call is TRBV11-2, the J call TRBJ1-5; 7 bases map to TRBD1. Germline CDR1 SGHAT, CDR2 FQNNGV. Trimming at V came to 1 base and at J to 6 bases, leaving 12 bases not matched to a gene. The CDR3 extends over 17 amino acids. As DNA, the CDR3 is TGTGCCAGCAGCTTAGGGGGAACAGGGGAGAGGGTTCAGCCCCAGCATTTT. It yields the protein CASSLGGTGERVQPQHF.

This clonotype was seen once. The chain joins TRBV27 to TRBJ1-1; D may be TRBD1 (5 bases). The CDR3 has 15 amino acids. In germline, CDR1 is MNHEY, CDR2 SMNVEV (reference sequence). V was trimmed by 0 bases and J by 0 bases, leaving 8 bases between them. CDR3 loop: CASSLSGGVNTEAFF. In DNA form, the CDR3 reads TGTGCCAGCAGTTTATCGGGGGGGGTGAACACTGAAGCTTTCTTT.

CDR3 loop: CASSLGLAGWIEQFF. The CDR3 DNA sequence: TGTGCCAGCAGCTTGGGCCTAGCGGGATGGATTGAGCAGTTCTTC. The rearrangement uses TRBV11-2 and TRBJ2-1; 9 bases map to TRBD2. This CDR3 has 15 residues. Germline CDR1 reads SGHAT; CDR2 reads FQNNGV. J lost 9 bases, V lost 3 bases, and 9 bases had no gene match.

The V call is TRBV6-1, the J call TRBJ1-1; a weak D match, TRBD1 (5 bases). CDR3 length: 16 amino acids. Trimming took off 5 bases at V and 0 bases at J, with 16 bases between the two ends. From germline, CDR1 is MNHNS and CDR2 SASEGT. CDR3 bases: TGTGCCAGCAGTCCGGCAGGTCTGGGGGTGAACACTGAAGCTTTCTTT. It is translated as CASSPAGLGVNTEAFF.

This chain connects TRBV4-1 to TRBJ2-7; D call uncertain. V lost 2 bases to trimming and J lost 2 bases, with 19 bases between them. The germline gives CDR1 MGHRA, CDR2 YSYEKL. The CDR3 loop spans 17 amino acids. The CDR3 DNA follows: TGCGCCAGCAGCCAAAGTGTCTCCGGGCCCCGAGCCTACGAGCAGTACTTC. Its protein product is CASSQSVSGPRAYEQYF.

This chain uses TRBV30 with TRBJ1-1; D is ambiguous. CDR1 and CDR2 from the germline V gene are GTSNPN and SVGIG (reference sequence). Trimming removed 2 bases at V and 7 bases at J, with 11 bases between. The CDR3 length is 12 residues. CDR3 coding DNA: TGTGCCTGGAGTTTGGCTCCTCTTGAAGCTTTCTTT. The encoded protein is CAWSLAPLEAFF.

This clonotype was seen more than once but under ten times. The chain couples TRBV12-3 or TRBV12-4 to TRBJ2-7, with D perhaps matching TRBD1 (5 bases). V lost 4 bases and J lost 4, with 17 bases in between. The length of the CDR3 is 15 residues. The CDR3 spells CASSWVGVLPYEQYF. For the CDR3, the DNA is TGTGCCAGCAGTTGGGTAGGGGTCCTCCCTTACGAGCAGTACTTC.